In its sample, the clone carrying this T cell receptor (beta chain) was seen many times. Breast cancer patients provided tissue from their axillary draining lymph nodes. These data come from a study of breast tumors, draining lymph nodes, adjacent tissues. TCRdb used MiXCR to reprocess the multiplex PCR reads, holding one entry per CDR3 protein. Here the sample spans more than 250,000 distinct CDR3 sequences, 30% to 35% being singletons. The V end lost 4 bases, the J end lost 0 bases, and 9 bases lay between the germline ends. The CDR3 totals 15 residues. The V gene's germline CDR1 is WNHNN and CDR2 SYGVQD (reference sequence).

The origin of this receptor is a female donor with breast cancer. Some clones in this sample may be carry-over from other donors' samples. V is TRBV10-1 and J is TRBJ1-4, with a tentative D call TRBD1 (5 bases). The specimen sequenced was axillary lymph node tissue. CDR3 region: CASSASGSTNEKLFF. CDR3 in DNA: TGCGCCAGCAGTGCCTCAGGGTCAACTAATGAAAAACTGTTTTTT.